Each of the 25 T cell receptor beta chains below was sequenced from the same sample in a study of OX40 agonist ivuxolimab in advanced cancers. TCRdb's table, derived via immunoSEQ multiplex PCR, lists solely in-frame clones and lacks some. The data contain tens of thousands of clones, about 93% of them singletons. The source was CD4+ or CD8+ T cells sorted from blood, collected in a trial of the OX40 agonist ivuxolimab. These receptors were obtained from an adult with an advanced solid tumor such as melanoma, head and neck, liver or kidney cancer.

The rearrangement joins TRBV4-1 to TRBJ2-5; 14 bases fit TRBD2. Trimming removed 4 bases from V and 1 base from J; junction bases left unmatched: 8. CDR3 length equals 18 residues. CDR1 and CDR2 (germline): MGHRA, YSYEKL. The CDR3 loop reads CASSLRLAGGPGQETQYF. CDR3 sequence (DNA): TGCGCCAGCAGCCTTCGACTAGCGGGAGGGCCAGGCCAAGAGACCCAGTACTTC.

The chain employs TRBV27 and TRBJ1-1, with 8 bases that match TRBD1. CDR1 and CDR2 (germline): MNHEY, SMNVEV (reference sequence). This CDR3 comprises 16 residues. After removal of 5 bases from V and 3 bases from J, the junction contained 11 bases not matched to a gene. The CDR3 is CASSGSGGFLDTEAFF. The CDR3, as DNA: TGTGCCAGCAGTGGGTCAGGGGGCTTTCTGGACACTGAAGCTTTCTTT.

This chain links TRBV13 with TRBJ2-3; D may be TRBD2 (5 bases). Germline V gives CDR1 PRHDT, CDR2 FYEKMQ (reference sequence). V was clipped by 0 bases and J by 0 bases, with 10 bases between them. CDR3 length: 16 residues. The CDR3 DNA reads TGTGCCAGCAGCTTAGGCCTAGCAGTCAGCACAGATACGCAGTATTTT. This translates into CASSLGLAVSTDTQYF.

The chain combines TRBV9 with TRBJ2-3; 8 positions agree with TRBD2. V trimming: 7 bases; J trimming: 3 bases; junction bases outside the gene matches: 13. This CDR3 spans 16 amino acids. The germline gives CDR1 SGDLS, CDR2 YYNGEE. In DNA form, the CDR3 reads TGTGCCAGCTCCAAAAGAGCGGGAGAGGGAACAGATACGCAGTATTTT. Translating gives CASSKRAGEGTDTQYF.

V and J are TRBV27 and TRBJ2-1; no firm D call. The CDR3 contains 15 residues. Germline V gene lookup returns CDR1 MNHEY and CDR2 SMNVEV (reference sequence). The germline V and J ends were trimmed by 4 bases and 1 base, with 11 bases remaining between them. The CDR3 DNA reads as TGTGCCAGCAGTTCCGGGTTGGCGTCCTACAATGAGCAGTTCTTC. Its protein product is CASSSGLASYNEQFF.

The chain recombines TRBV27 with TRBJ1-5, with D maybe TRBD1 (5 bases). Trimming took 6 bases from V and 1 from J, leaving 7 bases between them. Germline CDR1 MNHEY, CDR2 SMNVEV (reference sequence). CDR3 length: 13 residues. Here the CDR3 reads CASSYRSNQPQHF. The CDR3 DNA follows: TGTGCCAGCAGCTACAGGAGCAATCAGCCCCAGCATTTT.

This clone was recorded once. The chain combines TRBV27 with TRBJ1-1, with 7 positions matching TRBD1. Germline lookup yields CDR1 MNHEY and CDR2 SMNVEV (reference sequence). J lost 7 bases, V lost 6 bases, and 8 bases had no gene match. The CDR3 extends over 13 amino acids. The CDR3 DNA is TGTGCCAGCAGCCGACCCGGACAGGTTGAAGCTTTCTTT. Its translation is CASSRPGQVEAFF.

The J gene is TRBJ2-2, the V gene TRBV7-3; D remains unclear. This CDR3 has 12 amino acids. Trimming cost V 3 bases and J 7 bases, with 6 bases left between them. CDR1 is SGHTA and CDR2 is FQGTGA in the germline V gene. The CDR3 here is CASSFKVGELFF. CDR3 coding DNA: TGTGCCAGCAGCTTTAAGGTCGGGGAGCTGTTTTTT. The complete variable domain, with remaining parts taken from reference TRBV7-3 and TRBJ2-2, reads GAGVSQTPSNKVTEKGKYVELRCDPISGHTALYWYRQSLGQGPEFLIYFQGTGAADDSGLPNDRFFAVRPEGSVSTLKIQRTERGDSAVYLCASSFKVGELFFGEGSRLTVL.

This clone was detected only once. V and J are TRBV29-1 and TRBJ2-5, with a possible D match to TRBD1 (6 bases). CDR1 and CDR2 (germline): SQVTM, ANQGSEA. V was trimmed by 3 bases and J by 3 bases, leaving 8 bases between them. The CDR3 extends over 12 amino acids. CDR3 residues: CSVEAGEETQYF. The CDR3 nucleotides are TGCAGCGTTGAGGCAGGGGAAGAGACCCAGTACTTC.

The V and J genes are TRBV27 and TRBJ1-5; D remains unclear. CDR1 is MNHEY and CDR2 is SMNVEV in the germline V gene (reference sequence). The CDR3 length is 14 residues. Trimming shortened V by 2 bases and J by 4 bases, and 9 bases separated the two germline ends. CDR3 in DNA: TGTGCCAGCAGTTTAGGCAGGTCTAATCAGCCCCAGCATTTT. It codes for CASSLGRSNQPQHF.

V is TRBV27 and J is TRBJ1-2; TRBD1 matches 7 bases. Losses at the gene ends were 5 bases for V and 5 bases for J; bases not matched to a gene: 5. CDR1 is MNHEY, CDR2 SMNVEV, per germline (reference sequence). The CDR3 runs 13 residues. The CDR3 spells CASSPGQAYGYTF. CDR3 bases: TGTGCCAGCAGTCCCGGACAGGCGTATGGCTACACCTTC.

This chain joins TRBV28 and TRBJ2-7, with TRBD2 identical over 12 bases. With V trimmed by 1 base and J by 1 base, 14 bases remained unmatched. Germline loops: CDR1 MDHEN, CDR2 SYDVKM. This CDR3 is built from 20 residues. CDR3 region: CASSLLAWGPSGRASYEQYF. CDR3 in DNA: TGTGCCAGCAGTTTATTGGCTTGGGGACCTAGCGGGAGGGCATCCTACGAGCAGTACTTC.

V and J are TRBV19 and TRBJ2-1; the match to TRBD2 covers 9 bases. CDR1 is LNHDA, CDR2 SQIVND, per germline (reference sequence). The V gene end was trimmed by 10 bases and the J gene end by 5 bases; junction bases not matched to a gene: 15. The CDR3 is 16 amino acids. The CDR3 sequence: CATQTSGGRGHNEQFF. In DNA form, the CDR3 reads TGTGCCACCCAGACCTCTGGCGGGAGGGGGCACAATGAGCAGTTCTTC.

The J gene is TRBJ1-1, the V gene TRBV5-1; a possible D gene is TRBD1 (5 bases). Germline V CDR1 and CDR2: SGHRS, YFSETQ. CDR3 size: 14 residues. Trimming took off 8 bases at V and 0 bases at J, with 14 bases between the two ends. DNA for the CDR3: TGCGCCAGTGCTACCAGGGACCTGAACACTGAAGCTTTCTTT. As protein: CASATRDLNTEAFF.

The rearrangement joins TRBV11-2 to TRBJ1-1, with D possibly TRBD1 on 5 matching bases. Trimming removed 3 bases at V and 5 bases at J, with 7 bases between. The CDR3 covers 12 residues. CDR1 is SGHAT and CDR2 is FQNNGV in the germline V gene. The CDR3 loop reads CASSFQGTEAFF. The CDR3 region has the DNA TGTGCCAGCAGCTTTCAGGGAACTGAAGCTTTCTTT.

The chain combines TRBV19 with TRBJ2-7; D remains unclear. The CDR3 extends over 11 amino acids. Trimming took 3 bases from V and 5 from J, leaving 5 bases between them. The germline gives CDR1 LNHDA, CDR2 SQIVND (reference sequence). CDR3 nucleotide sequence: TGTGCCAGTAGTATTGGGAACGAGCAGTACTTC. Encoded protein: CASSIGNEQYF.

CDR3 in amino acids: CSAPLVNEQFF. The CDR3, as DNA: TGCAGTGCACCACTAGTCAATGAGCAGTTCTTC. The V call is TRBV20-1, the J call TRBJ2-1, with D maybe TRBD2 (5 bases). The germline V gene has CDR1 DFQATT and CDR2 SNEGSKA (reference sequence). This CDR3 contains 11 residues. V was shortened by 6 bases and J by 6 bases, with 9 bases between the two germline ends.

The rearrangement joins TRBV6-5 to TRBJ1-2; TRBD1 might be the D (5 bases). V lost 8 bases and J lost 7, with 17 bases in between. CDR1 MNHEY and CDR2 SVGAGI come from the germline V gene. The CDR3 contains 13 residues. Here the CDR3 reads CASATVAGGGYTF. The CDR3 DNA reads TGTGCCAGCGCAACAGTGGCCGGGGGTGGCTACACCTTC.

The chain carries TRBV7-2 and TRBJ1-1; TRBD1 might be the D (5 bases). Looked up from germline, CDR1 is SGHTA and CDR2 is FQGNSA. The CDR3 has 16 residues. Trimming took 5 bases from V and 0 from J, leaving 16 bases between them. CDR3 DNA: TGTGCCAGCAGCCCCCCCGGGGCAGCCATGAACACTGAAGCTTTCTTT. Translating gives CASSPPGAAMNTEAFF.

J is TRBJ2-3 and V is TRBV25-1; D gene uncertain. CDR3 length: 14 residues. V lost 3 bases, J lost 0 bases, and 7 bases lay in between. Germline lookup yields CDR1 MGHDK and CDR2 SYGVNS. The CDR3 sequence: CASSDPDSTDTQYF. The CDR3 nucleotides read TGTGCCAGCAGTGATCCAGACAGCACAGATACGCAGTATTTT.

This clone appeared once. The chain couples TRBV19 to TRBJ2-3, with D possibly TRBD2 on 5 matching bases. Trimming shortened V by 7 bases and J by 0 bases, and 17 bases separated the two germline ends. CDR1 and CDR2 from the germline V gene are LNHDA and SQIVND (reference sequence). This CDR3 contains 16 residues. The CDR3 nucleotides read TGTGCCAGTAATATTATGGCAGGACTTAGCACAGATACGCAGTATTTT. It specifies CASNIMAGLSTDTQYF.

The CDR3 loop reads CASRIGYGYTF. CDR3 DNA: TGTGCCAGCAGGATCGGCTATGGCTACACCTTC. The rearrangement uses TRBV6-5 and TRBJ1-2; no firm D call. The CDR3 covers 11 residues. V lost 6 bases to trimming and J lost 4 bases, with 6 bases between them. Germline V gene data show CDR1 as MNHEY and CDR2 as SVGAGI.

This chain links TRBV7-6 with TRBJ2-3; weak D call: TRBD2 (6 bases). There are 13 residues in the CDR3. Germline V gene data show CDR1 as SGHVS and CDR2 as FNYEAQ. Trimming shortened V by 8 bases and J by 5 bases, and 14 bases separated the two germline ends. The chain's CDR3 is CASGAGQGDTQYF. The CDR3, as DNA: TGTGCCAGCGGGGCGGGGCAGGGAGATACGCAGTATTTT.

The chain has TRBV7-6 and TRBJ1-3; D call uncertain. Trimming cost V 2 bases and J 0 bases, with 8 bases left between them. This CDR3 has 15 amino acids. Germline V CDR1 and CDR2: SGHVS, FNYEAQ. The CDR3 DNA reads as TGTGCCAGCAGCTTAAACCCAATCTCTGGAAACACCATATATTTT. This codes for CASSLNPISGNTIYF.

The genes are TRBV28 and TRBJ2-1; D may be TRBD1 or TRBD2 (5 bases each). CDR1 is MDHEN, CDR2 SYDVKM, per germline. The CDR3 length is 13 residues. V was trimmed by 3 bases and J by 10 bases, leaving 13 bases between them. The CDR3 DNA is TGTGCCAGCAGTTTTCTAGACAGAGGGGAGCAGTTCTTC. Its protein product is CASSFLDRGEQFF. Full variable domain (rest looked up from reference TRBV28 and TRBJ2-1): DVKVTQSSRYLVKRTGEKVFLECVQDMDHENMFWYRQDPGLGLRLIYFSYDVKMKEKGDIPEGYSVSREKKERFSLILESASTNQTSMYLCASSFLDRGEQFFGPGTRLTVL.